A single sample is the source of the 11 T cell receptor beta chains below, sequenced in a study of CD8+ T cells in alopecia areata. Researchers sorted pooled cutaneous lymph node cells on the basis of CD4, CD8alpha, NKG2D, NKG2ACE and other markers. Sequencing templates came from extracted RNA that was reverse transcribed into cDNA. Method: immunoSEQ multiplex PCR; TCRdb's copy keeps in-frame clones and lacks some. The sample presents under 350,000 clones, none singletons. Sequencing input: CD4+ T cells sorted from a lymph node. Receptors were obtained from a C3H/HeJ mouse with alopecia areata. For this mouse line, the MHC haplotype is H2-k.

As regards this clone: Each gene name is a mouse one. The read is 4 residues too short to cover the CDR3 end, so that end is filled in from the germline J gene. This chain joins TRBV13-3 and TRBJ1-2, with 8 nucleotides matching TRBD1. Germline assignment: CDR1 NNHDY and CDR2 SYVADS. The CDR3 spans 14 residues. The V and J ends lost 2 bases and 3 bases, in that order; junction bases with no gene match: 3. The sequenced CDR3 bases are TGTGCCAGCAGTGAAAACAGGGGGGACTCC. Encoded protein: CASSENRGDS. The complete CDR3 protein is CASSENRGDSDYTF.

This clone was seen a few times. Each gene name is a mouse one. The CDR3 loop reads CASRDWGGAGAEQFF. Incomplete CDR3 DNA: TGTGCCAGCCGGGACTGGGGGGGCGCAGGGGCT. The gene calls are TRBV13-1 and TRBJ2-1; 14 nucleotides line up with TRBD2. The CDR3 end is not reached by the read, which stops 4 residues before it; the germline J gene fills it in. This CDR3 is 15 amino acids long. Germline loops: CDR1 NSHNY, CDR2 SYGAGN.

This clone has a handful of counts. Gene names and germline match the mouse. The CDR3 end lies 4 residues beyond the end of the read and is filled in from the germline J gene. This same CDR3 is encoded by further DNA sequences in the sample. The rearrangement uses TRBV13-1 and TRBJ2-3; unclear D gene. Germline V gene data show CDR1 as NSHNY and CDR2 as SYGAGN. Trimming took 0 bases from V and 0 from J, leaving 8 bases between them. CDR3 length: 15 amino acids. The DNA read from the CDR3 is TGTGCCAGCAGTGATGCCAGAGGGAGTGCAGAA. Protein sequence: CASSDARGSAE. The full CDR3 reads CASSDARGSAETLYF.

This clone was seen a few times. Gene labels here are mouse ones. The CDR3 end lies 4 residues beyond the end of the read and is filled in from the germline J gene. This rearrangement joins TRBV19 to TRBJ2-5; no clear D. The CDR3 is 14 amino acids. Germline V gene sequence: CDR1 FNHDT, CDR2 SITEND (reference sequence). Trimming removed 3 bases at V and 1 base at J, with 9 bases between. CDR3 DNA, as far as it was read: TGTGCCAGCAGTAGTCCCAGGCACCAAGAC. Translated, it gives CASSSPRHQD. The complete CDR3 protein is CASSSPRHQDTQYF.

This clone was picked up a small number of times. The listed genes are named as in mouse. The read finishes 4 residues shy of the CDR3 end, and the germline J gene is used to complete it. The chain carries TRBV19 and TRBJ2-5, with D perhaps matching TRBD2 (7 bases). Germline lookup yields CDR1 FNHDT and CDR2 SITEND (reference sequence). CDR3 length equals 14 residues. The CDR3: CASRRGATVDTQYF. The sequenced part of the CDR3 DNA is TGTGCCAGCAGAAGGGGGGCGACGGTAGAC.

This clone came up many times. Gene names and germline match the mouse. Read data end 4 residues before the CDR3 end; the end is taken from the germline J gene. This chain joins TRBV17 and TRBJ2-3; 8 bases agree with TRBD2. Germline loops: CDR1 MNHDT, CDR2 YYDKIL. CDR3 length equals 15 residues. V shed 5 bases and J 0 bases; nucleotides not matched to a gene: 4. CDR3 bases read: TGTGCTAGCAGTGTGGGACTGGCTAGTGCAGAA. It encodes CASSVGLASAE. The whole CDR3 is CASSVGLASAETLYF.

This clone was seen more than once but under ten times. The gene names given are mouse names. The read terminates 4 residues before the CDR3 end, so the remaining end is supplied by the germline J gene. The chain joins TRBV13-3 to TRBJ2-2; D uncertain. The CDR3 is 14 residues long. Deletions cut 4 bases from V and 0 bases from J, with 7 bases between. Germline V gene lookup returns CDR1 NNHDY and CDR2 SYVADS. The CDR3 DNA, read in part, is TGTGCCAGCAGTCAACAAACAAACACCGGG. It is translated as CASSQQTNTG. The full CDR3 is CASSQQTNTGQLYF.

This clone was detected only a few times. Genes and germline come from the mouse. The read gets to within 4 residues of the CDR3 end, and the germline J gene fills in the rest. This chain links TRBV1 with TRBJ2-7; the match to TRBD2 covers 9 bases. J gave up 2 bases and V 0 bases, and 5 bases lay outside the gene matches. The V gene's germline CDR1 is NSQYPW and CDR2 LRSPGD (reference sequence). The CDR3 has 16 residues. CDR3 sequence: CTCSADLGGRPYEQYF. CDR3 DNA, as far as it was read: TGCACCTGCAGTGCAGATTTGGGGGGGCGCCCCTAT.

Only a few counts were recorded for this clone. Mouse gene names and germline throughout. The read ends 3 residues early relative to the CDR3; the germline J gene fills the gap. The V and J genes are TRBV19 and TRBJ1-6; D call uncertain. TRBJ1-6 is marked as an open reading frame, function uncertain. CDR3 length: 15 amino acids. The V end lost 6 bases, the J end lost 0 bases, and 10 bases lay between the germline ends. Looked up from germline, CDR1 is FNHDT and CDR2 is SITEND (reference sequence). CDR3 protein: CASTPTNSYNSPLYF. The sequenced part of the CDR3 DNA is TGTGCCAGCACCCCGACAAATTCCTATAATTCGCCC.

Turning to this clone: Gene names follow the mouse nomenclature. From the germline J gene comes the end of the CDR3, since the read stops 4 residues before it. The rearrangement uses TRBV31 and TRBJ2-5; 11 nucleotides line up with TRBD2. Germline lookup yields CDR1 GKSSPN and CDR2 SITVG. This CDR3 is built from 15 residues. The part of the CDR3 DNA that was read is TGTGCCTGGAGGCCCCCTCGACTGGGGGGGGAC. Translated, it gives CAWRPPRLGGD. The full CDR3 is CAWRPPRLGGDTQYF.

A few counts support this clone. Gene names are the mouse ones. The sequenced fragment ends 4 residues before the CDR3 boundary, so the rest is inferred from the germline J gene. Other DNA sequences in the same sample also yield this CDR3. The V call is TRBV1, the J call TRBJ2-1, with unresolved D. Germline CDR1 is NSQYPW and CDR2 is LRSPGD (reference sequence). This CDR3 spans 15 amino acids. The germline V and J ends were trimmed by 1 base and 0 bases, with 7 bases remaining between them. CDR3 protein: CTCSAGGDNYAEQFF. Incomplete CDR3 DNA: TGCACCTGCAGTGCAGGGGGTGATAACTATGCT.